One and the same sample provided the 16 T cell receptor beta chains below, sequenced in a study of response to subunit inactivated influenza vaccine. TCRdb re-derived calls from the RT-PCR reads in MiXCR, one entry per CDR3 protein. The repertoire consists of around 750,000 distinct CDR3 sequences, with 21% occurring once and the leading ten covering around 9.6%. The sample was PBMCs from blood, taken around 5 days after vaccination. These receptors originate from a man aged 45 to 65 who received an inactivated influenza vaccine.

This clonotype was recorded many times. A much more abundant neighbour one base away suggests this may be a read error. The V gene is TRBV7-2, the J gene TRBJ1-5; maybe TRBD1 (5 bases). Trimming removed 5 bases from V and 3 bases from J, with 8 bases in between. The V gene's germline CDR1 is SGHTA and CDR2 FQGNSA. This CDR3 contains 13 residues. The chain's CDR3 is CASSKDNNQPQHF. The CDR3 DNA sequence: TGTGCCAGCAGCAAGGACAACAATCAGCCCCAGCATTTT.

This sequence joins TRBV4-3 and TRBJ2-1; 13 nucleotides align to TRBD2. This CDR3 has 16 residues. Germline loops: CDR1 LGHNA, CDR2 YSLEER. J lost 8 bases, V lost 1 base, and 5 bases had no gene match. CDR3 in DNA: TGCGCCAGCAGCCAAGGACTAGCGGGAGGCCCACATGAGCAGTTCTTC. As protein: CASSQGLAGGPHEQFF.

This clonotype has just a few counts. This chain connects TRBV9 to TRBJ2-5; D assignment may be TRBD1 or TRBD2 (5 bases each). Per the germline V gene, CDR1 is SGDLS and CDR2 is YYNGEE. The CDR3 contains 16 residues. V dropped 2 bases and J dropped 5 bases, with 19 bases sitting between them. CDR3 DNA: TGTGCCAGCAGCGTTTCCGGAGGCAGGGTTTTTGAGACCCAGTACTTC. It translates to CASSVSGGRVFETQYF.

This clonotype was detected only a few times. The chain couples TRBV10-3 to TRBJ1-1; 7 bases agree with TRBD1. This CDR3 comprises 13 residues. In germline, CDR1 is ENHRY, CDR2 SYGVKD. V lost 7 bases, J lost 5 bases, and 7 bases stayed unmatched. As DNA, the CDR3 is TGTGCCATCAACGCAGGGGGAAGGACTGAAGCTTTCTTT. Translation gives CAINAGGRTEAFF.

The rearrangement joins TRBV12-3 or TRBV12-4 to TRBJ2-1, with TRBD2 identical over 7 bases. The CDR3 spans 12 residues. The trim removed 8 bases at V and 9 bases at J, leaving 7 bases unmatched. The CDR3 DNA reads as TGTGCCAGCCAGCTATGGGGGGGTGAGCAGTTCTTC. Translation gives CASQLWGGEQFF.

This clonotype was seen many times. The J gene is TRBJ2-2, the V gene TRBV12-3 or TRBV12-4, with no clear D. The V and J ends lost 6 bases and 2 bases respectively, with 7 bases between them. This CDR3 region has 13 residues. In DNA, the CDR3 is TGTGCCAGCAGCAGGACCAACACCGGGGAGCTGTTTTTT. Its protein product is CASSRTNTGELFF.

The chain employs TRBV5-6 and TRBJ1-5; 10 bases align to TRBD1. This CDR3 has 15 amino acids. CDR1 is SGHDT and CDR2 is YYEEEE in the germline V gene. The V and J ends lost 0 bases and 8 bases, in that order; junction bases with no gene match: 5. As DNA, the CDR3 is TGTGCCAGCAGCTTGGGACAGGGGGCAGGAGAGCCCCAGCATTTT. Its translation is CASSLGQGAGEPQHF.

The chain recombines TRBV18 with TRBJ2-1; 11 nucleotides line up with TRBD2. Unmatched junction bases numbered 11, after V lost 3 bases and J lost 1 base. Germline V lookup: CDR1 KGHSH, CDR2 LQKENI. The CDR3 is 19 residues long. The CDR3 coding sequence is TGTGCCAGCTCACCGGGACTAGCGGACAACCCGGGGTCCTACAATGAGCAGTTCTTC. It is translated as CASSPGLADNPGSYNEQFF.

This clonotype has just a few counts. V and J are TRBV12-3 or TRBV12-4 and TRBJ2-1; the D gene is possibly TRBD2 (6 bases). CDR3 length: 15 residues. V was clipped by 5 bases and J by 7 bases, with 18 bases between them. DNA for the CDR3: TGTGCCAGCAGTCCCCGGAGGGCCAGAGGAAATGAGCAGTTCTTC. Protein: CASSPRRARGNEQFF.

The chain carries TRBV28 and TRBJ2-3; 16 bases agree with TRBD2. The V and J ends lost 8 bases and 4 bases, in that order; junction bases with no gene match: 12. Germline loops: CDR1 MDHEN, CDR2 SYDVKM. CDR3 length: 18 residues. The CDR3 DNA is TGTGCCAGCTCCCCCGTTGGGACTAGCGGGGGGGCTTCAGATACGCAGTATTTT. Protein sequence: CASSPVGTSGGASDTQYF.

The chain is built from TRBV12-3 or TRBV12-4 and TRBJ1-4; possibly TRBD1 for D (6 bases). V was clipped by 5 bases and J by 6 bases, with 16 bases between them. This CDR3 region has 15 residues. The CDR3 sequence: CASSPDRRLDEKLFF. Here the CDR3 DNA reads TGTGCCAGCAGTCCCGACAGGAGGCTTGATGAAAAACTGTTTTTT.

This chain uses TRBV10-1 with TRBJ2-1; weak D call: TRBD1 (6 bases). Looked up from germline, CDR1 is WNHNN and CDR2 is SYGVQD (reference sequence). Trimming stripped 5 bases from V and 4 bases from J, with 15 bases between. The CDR3 runs to 15 residues. The CDR3, as DNA: TGCGCCAGCAGTTCTCAGGGGTTCCCATACAATGAGCAGTTCTTC. Translating it yields CASSSQGFPYNEQFF.

This clonotype came up a few times. The rearrangement joins TRBV12-3 or TRBV12-4 to TRBJ2-1, with a tentative D call TRBD2 (6 bases). The CDR3 consists of 14 residues. Trimming removed 7 bases from V and 1 base from J, with 11 bases in between. The CDR3 spells CASTNSGSYNEQFF. The CDR3 nucleotides read TGTGCCAGCACCAATAGCGGTTCCTACAATGAGCAGTTCTTC.

This clonotype was seen only a few times. This sequence joins TRBV27 and TRBJ2-2; D is uncertain. The CDR3 has 14 amino acids. CDR1 is MNHEY, CDR2 SMNVEV, per germline (reference sequence). Trimming took 3 bases from V and 8 from J, leaving 13 bases between them. For the CDR3, the DNA is TGTGCCAGCAGTTTTTTGGGCACCGAGGGGGAGCTGTTTTTT. Translated: CASSFLGTEGELFF.

The rearrangement uses TRBV12-3 or TRBV12-4 and TRBJ1-2, with 9 bases that match TRBD1. The CDR3 totals 15 residues. V lost 5 bases to trimming and J lost 5 bases; unmatched junction nucleotides: 9. CDR3 DNA: TGTGCCAGCAGTCCCCCGGGACAGGGTTGGTATGGCTACACCTTC. Its translation: CASSPPGQGWYGYTF.

This clonotype was counted a few times. The V and J genes are TRBV20-1 and TRBJ2-7; D tentatively reads TRBD1 or TRBD2 (5 bases each). Germline CDR1 DFQATT, CDR2 SNEGSKA (reference sequence). Trimming removed 0 bases at V and 0 bases at J, with 18 bases between. The CDR3 is 17 amino acids. The CDR3 here is CSARDRAPGLSSYEQYF. As DNA, the CDR3 is TGCAGTGCTAGAGACCGAGCCCCGGGGCTCAGCTCCTACGAGCAGTACTTC.